This TCR beta chain was retrieved from a study of T cells after yellow fever vaccination. Study-wide results and caveats: FACS-sorted repertoires might harbor abundant contaminating clonotypes from the bulk population.

There are a few counts of this clonotype. The target antigen is unknown. Germline CDR1 LNHDA, CDR2 SQIVND (reference sequence). Trimming left V 4 bases short and J 4 bases short, with 22 bases between. The CDR3 loop spans 17 amino acids. TCRdb independently ran MiXCR on the 5' RACE reads; one entry per CDR3 protein. The table records approximately 180,000 distinct CDR3 sequences, roughly 6.2% of them present only once. The rearrangement uses TRBV19 and TRBJ1-2; D gene uncertain. The receptor was isolated from a man between 18 and 29 years old who received the YFV17D yellow fever vaccine. The material sequenced was CD4+ T cells sorted from PBMCs, taken on the day of the first yellow fever vaccination. CDR3 amino acids: CASSNPTGRPATYGYTF. The CDR3, as DNA: TGTGCCAGTAGTAACCCCACGGGGAGGCCCGCAACCTATGGCTACACCTTC.